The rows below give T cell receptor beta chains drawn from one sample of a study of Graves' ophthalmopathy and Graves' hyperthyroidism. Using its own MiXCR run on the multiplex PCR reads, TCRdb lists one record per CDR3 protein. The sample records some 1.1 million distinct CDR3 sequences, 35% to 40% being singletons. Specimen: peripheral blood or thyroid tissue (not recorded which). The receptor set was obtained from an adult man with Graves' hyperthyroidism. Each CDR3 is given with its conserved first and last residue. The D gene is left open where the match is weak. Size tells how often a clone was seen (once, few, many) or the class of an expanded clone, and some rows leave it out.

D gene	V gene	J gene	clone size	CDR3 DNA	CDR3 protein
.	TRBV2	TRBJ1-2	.	TGTGCCAGCAGTGAAGCCGGGTCTAACTATGGCTACACCTTC	CASSEAGSNYGYTF
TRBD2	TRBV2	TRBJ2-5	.	TGTGCCAGCAGTTACGGGGGGAAGACCCAGTACTTC	CASSYGGKTQYF
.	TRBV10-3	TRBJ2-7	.	TGTGCCATCAGTGAACTACAGGGAAGGAACTACGAGCAGTACTTC	CAISELQGRNYEQYF
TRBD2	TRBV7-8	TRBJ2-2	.	TGTGCCAGCAGCTCGGGACTAGCGGGGGGCCGGGGCGGGGAGCTGTTTTTT	CASSSGLAGGRGGELFF
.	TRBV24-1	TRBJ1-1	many	TGTGCCACCAGTGACGGGGAACTTGAAGCTTTCTTT	CATSDGELEAFF
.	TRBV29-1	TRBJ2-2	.	TGCAGCGTTGTCACGGCGTTAGGGGAGCTGTTTTTT	CSVVTALGELFF
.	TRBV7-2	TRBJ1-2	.	TGTGCCAGCAGCCGCACGGGCAGGGCAATTCAAGGCTACACCTTC	CASSRTGRAIQGYTF
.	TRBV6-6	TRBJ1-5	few	TGTGCCAGCAGTTACTTAGGTACAGGCAGCAATCAGCCCCAGCATTTT	CASSYLGTGSNQPQHF
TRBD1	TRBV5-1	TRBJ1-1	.	TGCGCCAGCAGCTGGGAGGGGGCGCGAGCTTTCTTT	CASSWEGARAFF
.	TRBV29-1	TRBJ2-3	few	TGTAGCGTAGGGGACCCAAATCGAGCAACAGATACGCAGTATTTT	CSVGDPNRATDTQYF
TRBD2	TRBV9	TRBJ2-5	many	TGTGCCAGCTCGACTAGCGGGAGGCGGGAAGAGACCCAGTACTTC	CASSTSGRREETQYF
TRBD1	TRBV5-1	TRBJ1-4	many	TGCGCCAGCAGCTGGGGACAGGCAGCAACTAATGAAAAACTGTTTTTT	CASSWGQAATNEKLFF
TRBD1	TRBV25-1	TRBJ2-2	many	TGTGCCAGCAGTGGTTTCGGACAGGGGATGGCCGGGGAGCTGTTTTTT	CASSGFGQGMAGELFF
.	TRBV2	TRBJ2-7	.	TGTGCCAGCCAACCTGACAGCGAAAACCTCTACGAGCAGTACTTC	CASQPDSENLYEQYF
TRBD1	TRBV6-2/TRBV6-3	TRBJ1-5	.	TGTGCCAGCGGAGGACAGGGCAATCAGCCCCAGCATTTT	CASGGQGNQPQHF
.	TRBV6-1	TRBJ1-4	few	TGTGCCAGCAGTGAAGTCGACAGGCTCAGCTTTAATGAAAAACTGTTTTTT	CASSEVDRLSFNEKLFF
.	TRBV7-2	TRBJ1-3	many	TGTGCCAGCAGCTTAGCACGCTCTGGAAACACCATATATTTT	CASSLARSGNTIYF
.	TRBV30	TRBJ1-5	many	TGTGCCTGGGGACAGAGCAATCAGCCCCAGCATTTT	CAWGQSNQPQHF
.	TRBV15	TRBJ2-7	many	TGTGCCACCAGCCCAGGACGGCACTACGAGCAGTACTTC	CATSPGRHYEQYF
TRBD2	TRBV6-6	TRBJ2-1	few	TGTGCCAGCAGTGACGGGACTAGCGGGAATGAGCAGTTCTTC	CASSDGTSGNEQFF
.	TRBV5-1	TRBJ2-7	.	TGCGCCAGCAGCTCACGGGACGGAGGCTCCTACGGGCAGTACTTC	CASSSRDGGSYGQYF
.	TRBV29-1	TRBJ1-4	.	TGCAGCGTCAAAGGCGGGGGCGAACTGTTTTTT	CSVKGGGELFF
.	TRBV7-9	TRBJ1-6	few	TGTGCCAGCAGACTACAGGAACGTTCACCCCTCCACTTT	CASRLQERSPLHF
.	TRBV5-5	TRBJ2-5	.	TGTGCCAGCAGCTTGGCCGGGCGGGGCCCCCAAGAGACCCAGTACTTC	CASSLAGRGPQETQYF
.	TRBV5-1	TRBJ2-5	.	TGCGCCAGCAGCCGTTTACGGGACACCTCGTCCCAGTACTTC	CASSRLRDTSSQYF
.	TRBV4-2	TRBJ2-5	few	TGTGCCAGCAGCCAAGAAAGCCAGAACCAGGAGACCCAGTACTTC	CASSQESQNQETQYF
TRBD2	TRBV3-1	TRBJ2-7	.	TGTGCCAGCAGCCAGACGGGACTAGCGGGGGTTGAGCAGTACTTC	CASSQTGLAGVEQYF
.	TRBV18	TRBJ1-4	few	TGTGCCAGCTCACCACAGGGGCAACGGGGTGAAAAACTGTTTTTT	CASSPQGQRGEKLFF
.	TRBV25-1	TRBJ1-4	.	TGTGCCCAAGTTGGTGTGAATAATGAAAAACTGTTTTTT	CAQVGVNNEKLFF
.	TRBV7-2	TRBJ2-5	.	TGTGCCAGCAGCTTAGACCGTATAGGGCGAGAGACCCAGTACTTC	CASSLDRIGRETQYF
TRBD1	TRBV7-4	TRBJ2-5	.	TGTGCCAGCAGCGGCTACCCCGGGACAGGGGTAGAGACCCAGTACTTC	CASSGYPGTGVETQYF
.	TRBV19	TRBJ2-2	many	TGTGCCAGTAGTCTGAGGATCCCGAACACCGGGGAGCTGTTTTTT	CASSLRIPNTGELFF
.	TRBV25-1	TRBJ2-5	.	TGTGCCAGCAGTGAGGTGGGGGCCGGCAATCAGCCCCAGACCCAGTACTTC	CASSEVGAGNQPQTQYF
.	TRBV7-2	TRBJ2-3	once	TGTGCCAGCAGCTTAGCGAGGAGGTATACGCAGTATTTT	CASSLARRYTQYF
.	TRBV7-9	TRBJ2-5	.	TGTGCCAGCAGTTACGTGGGGATGGAGACCCAGTACTTC	CASSYVGMETQYF
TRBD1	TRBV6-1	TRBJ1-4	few	TGTGCCAGCGCGGGACAGACAAGTGCAACTAATGAAAAACTGTTTTTT	CASAGQTSATNEKLFF
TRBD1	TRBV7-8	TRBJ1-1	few	TGTGCCAGCAGCCGAAACAGGGGCATGAACACTGAAGCTTTCTTT	CASSRNRGMNTEAFF
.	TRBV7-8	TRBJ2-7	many	TGTGCCAGCAACTCACGCCCGGGGAGAGAATACGAGCAGTACTTC	CASNSRPGREYEQYF
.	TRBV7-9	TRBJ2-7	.	TGTGCCAGCGCCTCAGGGGCCCACTCCTACGAGCAGTACTTC	CASASGAHSYEQYF
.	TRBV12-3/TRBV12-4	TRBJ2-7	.	TGTGCCAGCAGTTTAGCTAACAGGGAGTACGAGCAGTACTTC	CASSLANREYEQYF
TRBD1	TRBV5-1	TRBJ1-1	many	TGCGCCAGCTACCTAACAGGGGACACTGAAGCTTTCTTT	CASYLTGDTEAFF
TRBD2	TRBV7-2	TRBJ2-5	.	TGTGCCAGCAGCCCGGAGAAAGGGACTAGCGGGAGGGCCAAGACCCAGTACTTC	CASSPEKGTSGRAKTQYF
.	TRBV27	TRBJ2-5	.	TGTGCCAGCAGTTGGCGGTGGGGGGTGTATCAAGAGACCCAGTACTTC	CASSWRWGVYQETQYF
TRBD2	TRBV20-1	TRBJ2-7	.	TGCAGTGCTAGGGTATTATCTAAGCGGGGGCCTACCTACGAGCAGTACTTC	CSARVLSKRGPTYEQYF
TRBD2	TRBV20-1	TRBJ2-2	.	TGCAGTGCCTCCACACGCTCTAGCGGGAGAGTACGCACCGGGGAGCTGTTTTTT	CSASTRSSGRVRTGELFF
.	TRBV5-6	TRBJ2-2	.	TGTGCCAGCAGCTTGTGGCGAGCGGGGGAGCTGTTTTTT	CASSLWRAGELFF
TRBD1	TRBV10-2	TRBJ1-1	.	TGCGCCAGCAGTGAGGGGGACAGTACAAATGAAGCTTTCTTT	CASSEGDSTNEAFF
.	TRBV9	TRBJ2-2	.	TGTGCCAGCAGCAAAGGAAGGGTTCAGAAGAACACCGGGGAGCTGTTTTTT	CASSKGRVQKNTGELFF
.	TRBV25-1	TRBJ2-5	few	TGTGCCAGCAGTACCCTAGGACAGTCCCAAGAGACCCAGTACTTC	CASSTLGQSQETQYF
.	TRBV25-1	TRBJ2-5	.	TGTGCCAGCAGAAACACACCCCAAGAGACCCAGTACTTC	CASRNTPQETQYF
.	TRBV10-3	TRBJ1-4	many	TGTGCCATCAGTGATGCGCGAGGACTGGAAAAACTGTTTTTT	CAISDARGLEKLFF
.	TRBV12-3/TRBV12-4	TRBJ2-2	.	TGTGCCAGCAGGTTGGGGGATACCGGGGAGCTGTTTTTT	CASRLGDTGELFF
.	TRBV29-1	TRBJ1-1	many	TGCAGCGTTGAAGATGACCCAGGGAAGAAAGCTTTCTTT	CSVEDDPGKKAFF
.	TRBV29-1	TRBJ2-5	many	TGCAGCGTCCTTCCGGACCGTCCGGGGACCCAGTACTTC	CSVLPDRPGTQYF
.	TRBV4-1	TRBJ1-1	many	TGCGCCAGCAGCCACGCCGACACCCTGGGTACTGAAGCTTTCTTT	CASSHADTLGTEAFF
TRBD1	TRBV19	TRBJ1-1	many	TGTGCCAGTATAAGTCAGGGGGCCACTGAAGCTTTCTTT	CASISQGATEAFF
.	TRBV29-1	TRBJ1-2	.	TGCAGTCGGGGTGCTGGCTACACCTTC	CSRGAGYTF
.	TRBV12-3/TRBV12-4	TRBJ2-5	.	TGTGCCAGCAGGGGGGCCGCCCAAGAGACCCAGTACTTC	CASRGAAQETQYF